Listed here are 18 T cell receptor beta chains from one sample, sequenced in a study of blood T cell repertoires in COVID-19. TCRdb's copy holds only in-frame clones and misses some; the assay was immunoSEQ multiplex PCR. The repertoire has fewer than 100,000 clones, around 87% of them found once; the top ten carry around 4.5%. Material for sequencing was peripheral blood. The receptors were gathered from a woman aged 80 or over with acute or convalescent COVID-19.

In regard to this clone: Because the CDR3 is missing its conserved closing phenylalanine or tryptophan, this is likely a read error. V and J are TRBV3-1 (or the pseudogene TRBV3-2) and TRBJ2-7, with TRBD1 identical over 8 bases. The J call may be incorrect, as the DNA end agrees better with TRBJ2-1. This CDR3 is built from 12 residues. Germline assignment: CDR1 LGHDT and CDR2 YNNKEL (reference sequence). CDR3 sequence (DNA): TGTGCCAGCAGCCAAGATCAGGGGGCGCAGTTCCTC. Its protein is CASSQDQGAQFL.

V and J are TRBV12-5 and TRBJ2-5, with 10 bases lining up with TRBD1. CDR3 length: 17 amino acids. V lost 5 bases, J lost 5 bases, and 14 bases stayed unmatched. Per germline, CDR1 LGHNT and CDR2 FRNRAP. For the CDR3, the DNA is TGTGCTAGTGGTCCGCCCCCACTGACAGGGGGCGGGGAGACCCAGTACTTC. This translates into CASGPPPLTGGGETQYF.

This clone was seen more than once but under ten times. J is TRBJ2-3 and V is TRBV13; TRBD2 aligns across 10 bases. Germline CDR1 is PRHDT and CDR2 is FYEKMQ (reference sequence). The J segment lost 4 bases and the V segment lost 5 bases, leaving 6 bases of the junction unmatched. CDR3 length: 15 residues. Here the CDR3 DNA reads TGTGCCAGCAGCCTCACTAGCGGGGTGGCAGATACGCAGTATTTT. Its translation is CASSLTSGVADTQYF.

The chain couples TRBV19 to TRBJ1-4, with D uncertain. The germline CDR1 and CDR2 sequences are LNHDA and SQIVND (reference sequence). Trimming removed 7 bases at V and 8 bases at J, with 20 bases between. The CDR3 is 15 amino acids. As DNA, the CDR3 is TGTGCCAGTACCCAGTATATGGAGGGCGCGGAAAAACTGTTTTTT. Amino acid sequence: CASTQYMEGAEKLFF.

V and J are TRBV6-1 and TRBJ1-5; TRBD1 aligns across 9 bases. This CDR3 comprises 19 residues. With V trimmed by 2 bases and J by 6 bases, 17 bases remained unmatched. The V gene's germline CDR1 is MNHNS and CDR2 SASEGT. The CDR3 spells CASSEYSGTGTGFSQPQHF. The CDR3 DNA follows: TGTGCCAGCAGTGAATATTCGGGTACCGGGACAGGGTTTTCTCAGCCCCAGCATTTT.

This chain uses TRBV28 with TRBJ2-1, with 10 bases aligning to TRBD2. V gave up 4 bases and J gave up 7 bases; unmatched junction bases: 10. The CDR3 runs to 16 residues. Germline CDR1 and CDR2: MDHEN and SYDVKM. CDR3 in amino acids: CASSYASGSGLNEQFF. The CDR3 DNA reads as TGTGCCAGCAGTTACGCTAGCGGGAGTGGCTTGAATGAGCAGTTCTTC.

CDR3 in DNA: TGTGCCATCAGTGACGGGACAGGGGGTGAAAAACTGTTTTTT. This sequence encodes CAISDGTGGEKLFF. This sequence joins TRBV10-3 and TRBJ1-4; 11 bases map to TRBD1. With 3 bases clipped from V and 7 bases from J, the junction kept 1 base outside the gene matches. Germline V gene data show CDR1 as ENHRY and CDR2 as SYGVKD. This CDR3 has 14 residues.

This clone was seen a few times. The chain joins TRBV11-2 to TRBJ2-2; 13 bases align to TRBD2. This CDR3 region has 16 residues. The junction had 6 bases not matched to a gene; V was cut back by 5 bases and J by 6 bases. CDR1 SGHAT and CDR2 FQNNGV come from the germline V gene. CDR3 residues: CASSPLLAGGPGELFF. The CDR3 DNA reads as TGTGCCAGCAGCCCCCTACTAGCGGGGGGGCCCGGGGAGCTGTTTTTT. Based on the CDR3 plus reference TRBV11-2 and TRBJ2-2, the full variable domain is EAGVAQSPRYKIIEKRQSVAFWCNPISGHATLYWYQQILGQGPKLLIQFQNNGVVDDSQLPKDRFSAERLKGVDSTLKIQPAKLEDSAVYLCASSPLLAGGPGELFFGEGSRLTVL.

The genes are TRBV2 and TRBJ2-1; 10 bases map to TRBD2. Germline assignment: CDR1 SNHLY and CDR2 FYNNEI. The V segment lost 4 bases and the J segment 9 bases; nucleotides outside the gene matches: 12. This CDR3 region has 16 residues. CDR3 nucleotides: TGTGCCAGCAGTGTCCGCCCCAGCGGGGGGGGGACTGAGCAGTTCTTC. This translates into CASSVRPSGGGTEQFF.

The chain employs TRBV3-1 (or the pseudogene TRBV3-2) and TRBJ2-5, with 11 bases lining up with TRBD1. From germline, CDR1 is LGHDT and CDR2 YNNKEL (reference sequence). The CDR3 has 16 residues. V was pared by 7 bases and J by 3 bases, with 10 bases of the junction left unmatched. The CDR3 here is CASILGQGVAEETQYF. The CDR3, as DNA: TGTGCCAGCATCCTGGGACAGGGGGTTGCAGAAGAGACCCAGTACTTC.

The chain carries TRBV7-2 and TRBJ1-2; 10 nucleotides line up with TRBD1. In germline, CDR1 is SGHTA, CDR2 FQGNSA. The V gene end was trimmed by 5 bases and the J gene end by 6 bases; junction bases not matched to a gene: 6. This CDR3 contains 14 residues. The CDR3 loop is CASSGPGQGNGYTF. The CDR3, as DNA: TGTGCCAGCAGCGGTCCGGGACAGGGGAATGGCTACACCTTC.

This clone was seen a few times. The chain joins TRBV18 to TRBJ2-7; 9 bases are shared with TRBD1. This CDR3 region has 16 residues. Trimming removed 3 bases from V and 2 bases from J; junction bases left unmatched: 8. The germline V gene has CDR1 KGHSH and CDR2 LQKENI. CDR3 residues: CASSPPGQGSPYEQYF. Here the CDR3 DNA reads TGTGCCAGCTCACCGCCGGGACAGGGTAGTCCCTACGAGCAGTACTTC.

This chain connects TRBV5-1 to TRBJ2-1, with TRBD2 as a possible D gene (7 bases). Trimming removed 2 bases at V and 8 bases at J, with 17 bases between. This CDR3 has 15 residues. CDR1 SGHRS and CDR2 YFSETQ come from the germline V gene. CDR3 DNA: TGCGCCAGCAGCTTTGGGGGGGGGCGGTCCGATGAGCAGTTCTTC. Its translation is CASSFGGGRSDEQFF.

This chain uses TRBV25-1 with TRBJ1-1; no definite D call. V was trimmed by 5 bases and J by 2 bases, leaving 9 bases between them. CDR1 is MGHDK and CDR2 is SYGVNS in the germline V gene. The CDR3 contains 13 residues. CDR3 nucleotide sequence: TGTGCCAGCAGTCGGGGAGGTAACACTGAAGCTTTCTTT. Its protein product is CASSRGGNTEAFF.

The rearrangement uses TRBV3-1 (or the pseudogene TRBV3-2) and TRBJ1-1; 9 positions match TRBD1. Germline V gene lookup returns CDR1 LGHDT and CDR2 YNNKEL (reference sequence). V dropped 1 base and J dropped 3; count of bases not matched to a gene: 3. This CDR3 has 15 residues. The CDR3 here is CASSQGTGDDTEAFF. CDR3 coding DNA: TGTGCCAGCAGCCAAGGGACAGGGGACGACACTGAAGCTTTCTTT.

The chain is built from TRBV9 and TRBJ1-6; D is perhaps TRBD1 (6 bases). Trimming cost V 4 bases and J 8 bases, with 16 bases left between them. Germline V CDR1 and CDR2: SGDLS, YYNGEE. This CDR3 has 15 amino acids. CDR3 sequence: CASSSRQEPYSPLHF. CDR3 nucleotides: TGTGCCAGCAGCTCCCGACAGGAGCCTTATTCACCCCTCCACTTT.

The rearrangement joins TRBV19 to TRBJ1-1, with 10 bases identical to TRBD1. The CDR3 runs 15 residues. Losses at the gene ends were 6 bases for V and 4 bases for J; bases not matched to a gene: 8. CDR1 is LNHDA and CDR2 is SQIVND in the germline V gene (reference sequence). CDR3 in amino acids: CASRSGTGASTEAFF. CDR3 in DNA: TGTGCCAGTAGGTCCGGGACAGGGGCCTCCACTGAAGCTTTCTTT. The variable domain in full, with the rest retrieved from reference TRBV19 and TRBJ1-1, is DGGITQSPKYLFRKEGQNVTLSCEQNLNHDAMYWYRQDPGQGLRLIYYSQIVNDFQKGDIAEGYSVSREKKESFPLTVTSAQKNPTAFYLCASRSGTGASTEAFFGQGTRLTVV.

The chain recombines TRBV3-1 (or the pseudogene TRBV3-2) with TRBJ1-5, with D perhaps matching TRBD1 (6 bases). The CDR3 totals 18 residues. V lost 1 base and J lost 0, with 16 bases in between. Germline V gene lookup returns CDR1 LGHDT and CDR2 YNNKEL (reference sequence). CDR3 coding DNA: TGTGCCAGCAGCCAAGCTTCCGGGACATCCTATAGCAATCAGCCCCAGCATTTT. Protein sequence: CASSQASGTSYSNQPQHF.